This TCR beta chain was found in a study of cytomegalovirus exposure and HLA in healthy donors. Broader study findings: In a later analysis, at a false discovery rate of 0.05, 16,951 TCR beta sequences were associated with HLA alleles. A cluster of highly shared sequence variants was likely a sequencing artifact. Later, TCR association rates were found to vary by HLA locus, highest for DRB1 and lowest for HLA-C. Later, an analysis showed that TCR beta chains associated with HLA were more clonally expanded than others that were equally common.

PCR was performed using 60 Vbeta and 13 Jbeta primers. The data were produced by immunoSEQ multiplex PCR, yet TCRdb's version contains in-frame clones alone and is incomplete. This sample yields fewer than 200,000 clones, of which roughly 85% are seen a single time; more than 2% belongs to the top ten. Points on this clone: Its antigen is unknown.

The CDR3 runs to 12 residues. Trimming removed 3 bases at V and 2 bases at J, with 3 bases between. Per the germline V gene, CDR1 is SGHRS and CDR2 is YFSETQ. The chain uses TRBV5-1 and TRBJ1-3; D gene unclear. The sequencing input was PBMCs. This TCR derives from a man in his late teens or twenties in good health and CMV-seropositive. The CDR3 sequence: CASSSTGNTIYF. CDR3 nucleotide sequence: TGCGCCAGCAGCTCTACTGGAAACACCATATATTTT.